The 27 T cell receptor beta chains listed next were all sequenced from one sample in a study of CD8 T cells in ankylosing spondylitis. In TCRdb, the 5' RACE reads were re-called with MiXCR into one record per CDR3 protein. The sample includes some 90,000 distinct CDR3 sequences, 27% seen only once; the top ten take over 50%. The material sequenced was blood, either unsorted or a sorted T cell fraction (not recorded which). The receptors come from a male donor with ankylosing spondylitis or in good health (not recorded which).

This chain links TRBV7-9 with TRBJ1-5; 9 nucleotides align to TRBD1. CDR1 SEHNR and CDR2 FQNEAQ come from the germline V gene (reference sequence). There are 17 residues in the CDR3. The V and J ends lost 5 bases and 7 bases, in that order; junction bases with no gene match: 15. Here the CDR3 reads CASSQIMDRGEGQPQHF. In nucleotides, the CDR3 is TGTGCCAGCAGCCAGATTATGGACAGGGGTGAGGGGCAGCCCCAGCATTTT.

The chain carries TRBV29-1 and TRBJ2-1; the D gene is possibly TRBD2 (5 bases). V lost 4 bases and J lost 4, with 26 bases in between. Germline assignment: CDR1 SQVTM and CDR2 ANQGSEA. The CDR3 sequence is 18 residues long. The DNA for the CDR3 is TGCAGCGTTGTCTGGACTTGGGAGCTAGGGTCCACTTACAATGAGCAGTTCTTC. Its protein product is CSVVWTWELGSTYNEQFF.

This clonotype came up a few times. The chain is built from TRBV27 and TRBJ1-5; 7 positions agree with TRBD1. Germline CDR1 reads MNHEY; CDR2 reads SMNVEV (reference sequence). Trimming took 4 bases from V and 0 from J; bases not matched to a gene: 9. The CDR3 has 17 amino acids. The CDR3 DNA is TGTGCCAGCAGTTCCGAGACGACAGGGTATAGCAATCAGCCCCAGCATTTT. It yields the protein CASSSETTGYSNQPQHF.

The chain carries TRBV9 and TRBJ2-5; 9 positions agree with TRBD1. In germline, CDR1 is SGDLS, CDR2 YYNGEE. CDR3 length: 17 amino acids. The V and J ends lost 1 base and 5 bases, in that order; junction bases with no gene match: 12. The CDR3: CASSVKQGAWPGETQYF. In DNA, the CDR3 is TGTGCCAGCAGCGTAAAACAGGGGGCTTGGCCTGGGGAGACCCAGTACTTC.

In its sample, this clonotype was seen a few times. This chain uses TRBV20-1 with TRBJ2-1; 10 bases fit TRBD2. The CDR3 is made up of 16 amino acids. Germline V gene sequence: CDR1 DFQATT, CDR2 SNEGSKA (reference sequence). With V trimmed by 5 bases and J by 7 bases, 14 bases remained unmatched. CDR3 in DNA: TGCAGTGCTTCTGGAGGAGCGGGAGGGCCTGGAAATGAGCAGTTCTTC. Encoded protein: CSASGGAGGPGNEQFF.

Many counts were recorded for this clonotype. V gene TRBV29-1 combines with J gene TRBJ2-1; 7 nucleotides align to TRBD2. The CDR3 has 14 residues. Trimming took 5 bases from V and 2 from J; bases not matched to a gene: 6. From germline, CDR1 is SQVTM and CDR2 ANQGSEA. This CDR3 reads CSVYFTSAYNEQFF. In DNA, the CDR3 is TGCAGCGTTTACTTTACTAGCGCCTACAATGAGCAGTTCTTC.

J is TRBJ2-1 and V is TRBV20-1, with 10 bases matching TRBD1. V gave up 7 bases and J gave up 5 bases; unmatched junction bases: 2. The germline gives CDR1 DFQATT, CDR2 SNEGSKA (reference sequence). The CDR3 is made up of 12 amino acids. CDR3 in amino acids: CSGDRGNNEQFF. The CDR3, as DNA: TGCAGTGGGGACAGGGGTAACAATGAGCAGTTCTTC.

This clonotype was counted only a few times. The chain recombines TRBV20-1 with TRBJ2-3, with D maybe TRBD1 (6 bases). Trimming pared 5 bases from V and 3 bases from J, leaving 18 bases between. The CDR3 length is 15 residues. Germline V lookup: CDR1 DFQATT, CDR2 SNEGSKA (reference sequence). The CDR3 sequence is CSAFGQGILTDTQYF. The CDR3 coding sequence is TGCAGTGCTTTTGGGCAGGGGATTCTAACAGATACGCAGTATTTT.

This clonotype was recorded many times. V gene TRBV12-3 or TRBV12-4 combines with J gene TRBJ1-1; D call uncertain. With 3 bases removed from V and 7 bases from J, the gap between germline ends came to 9 bases. CDR3 length equals 12 residues. The CDR3 bases are TGTGCCAGCAGTTTTACGACCTATGAAGCTTTCTTT. Its protein is CASSFTTYEAFF.

Only one count was recorded for this clonotype. A read error may produce the germline difference seen at one junction end. V usage is TRBV5-5 and J usage is TRBJ1-6, with no clear D. Germline V gene lookup returns CDR1 SGHKS and CDR2 YYEKEE (reference sequence). CDR3 length: 11 amino acids. The CDR3 DNA sequence: TGTGCCTGCAGCTTTTATGGTCCCCTCCACTTT. Translation: CACSFYGPLHF.

In this sample, this clonotype turned up many times. The chain combines TRBV29-1 with TRBJ2-1; D remains ambiguous. The ends were cut back, 5 bases at V and 9 bases at J, with 8 bases in the middle. CDR1 and CDR2 (germline): SQVTM, ANQGSEA. The CDR3 runs to 10 residues. The CDR3 loop reads CSVRRVEQFF. Written as DNA, the CDR3 is TGCAGCGTTCGTAGAGTTGAGCAGTTCTTC.

This clonotype was recorded many times. The chain employs TRBV12-3 or TRBV12-4 and TRBJ1-2; D is uncertain. The V and J ends lost 3 bases and 8 bases respectively, with 19 bases between them. This CDR3 region has 15 residues. CDR3: CASSFRSPVFGGYTF. The CDR3 DNA reads TGTGCCAGCAGTTTTCGGTCCCCAGTATTTGGAGGCTACACCTTC.

This clonotype came up once. V is TRBV5-1 and J is TRBJ2-4, with TRBD2 as a possible D gene (7 bases). The CDR3 contains 15 residues. CDR1 SGHRS and CDR2 YFSETQ come from the germline V gene. V lost 4 bases, J lost 12 bases, and 23 bases lay in between. The CDR3 DNA sequence: TGCGCCAGCAGCCAGACGGCCGGGACTACGGACAGTCAGTACTTC. It specifies CASSQTAGTTDSQYF. The complete variable domain, with remaining parts taken from reference TRBV5-1 and TRBJ2-4, reads KAGVTQTPRYLIKTRGQQVTLSCSPISGHRSVSWYQQTPGQGLQFLFEYFSETQRNKGNFPGRFSGRQFSNSRSEMNVSTLELGDSALYLCASSQTAGTTDSQYFGAGTRLSVL.

The chain couples TRBV12-3 or TRBV12-4 to TRBJ1-6; D perhaps matches TRBD1 (5 bases). V gave up 2 bases and J gave up 7 bases, with 12 bases separating them. This CDR3 has 15 amino acids. The DNA for the CDR3 is TGTGCCAGCAGTTTATTGGGGCCCGAAAATTCACCCCTCCACTTT. It yields the protein CASSLLGPENSPLHF.

In its sample, this clonotype was seen a few times. The rearrangement joins TRBV20-1 to TRBJ2-5; the D is unclear. This CDR3 spans 11 amino acids. The V gene lost 6 bases and the J gene lost 5 bases, with 10 bases spanning the gap. Germline V CDR1 and CDR2: DFQATT, SNEGSKA (reference sequence). The CDR3 loop reads CSASWVETQYF. In nucleotides, the CDR3 is TGCAGTGCCAGTTGGGTCGAGACCCAGTACTTC.

This chain links TRBV15 with TRBJ2-2; D unclear. Trimming cost V 0 bases and J 6 bases, with 17 bases left between them. Per germline, CDR1 LNHNV and CDR2 YYDKDF (reference sequence). The CDR3 contains 17 residues. For the CDR3, the DNA is TGTGCCACCAGCAGAGATATGTCCGACTCAGGCGCCGGGGAGCTGTTTTTT. It translates to CATSRDMSDSGAGELFF.

This clonotype was counted a few times. The chain couples TRBV20-1 to TRBJ2-2; 14 bases map to TRBD2. Germline values: CDR1 DFQATT, CDR2 SNEGSKA (reference sequence). The CDR3 has 19 amino acids. The V segment lost 0 bases and the J segment 0 bases; nucleotides outside the gene matches: 6. The CDR3 coding sequence is TGCAGTGCTAGAGATTGGACTAGCGGGGGGCCTCCGAACACCGGGGAGCTGTTTTTT. Its translation: CSARDWTSGGPPNTGELFF.

This clonotype has a count of ten or more. The chain employs TRBV9 and TRBJ2-2, with D uncertain. Germline V gene lookup returns CDR1 SGDLS and CDR2 YYNGEE. Trimming left V 4 bases short and J 4 bases short, with 17 bases between. The CDR3 has 16 amino acids. CDR3 nucleotides: TGTGCCAGCAGCCCCAGGCAGGTAGTCAGCACCGGGGAGCTGTTTTTT. Translated, it gives CASSPRQVVSTGELFF.

This clonotype is a singleton in its sample. This chain links TRBV5-1 with TRBJ2-1; D is unresolved. V lost 1 base to trimming and J lost 10 bases, with 12 bases between them. CDR3 size: 13 residues. In germline, CDR1 is SGHRS, CDR2 YFSETQ. Here the CDR3 DNA reads TGCGCCAGCAGCTTGTTGGGCAGTGAAGAGCAGTTCTTC. Translated, it gives CASSLLGSEEQFF.

This chain joins TRBV5-4 and TRBJ2-5, with 9 bases that match TRBD1. The CDR3 is made up of 13 amino acids. Germline V gene sequence: CDR1 SGHNT, CDR2 YYREEE (reference sequence). Trimming cost V 7 bases and J 1 base; bases outside gene matches: 2. CDR3: CASSTGGQETQYF. The CDR3 DNA reads as TGTGCCAGCTCGACAGGGGGCCAAGAGACCCAGTACTTC.

This clonotype was counted between two and nine times. V is TRBV6-6 and J is TRBJ2-7; TRBD2 matches 9 bases. CDR1 MNHNY and CDR2 SVGAGI come from the germline V gene (reference sequence). The CDR3 is 11 amino acids. With V trimmed by 4 bases and J by 10 bases, 2 bases remained unmatched. In nucleotides, the CDR3 is TGTGCCAGCAGTTGGACTAGCGTTCAGTACTTC. Translated, it gives CASSWTSVQYF.

The rearrangement joins TRBV6-5 to TRBJ2-5; 8 nucleotides match TRBD2. Germline V gene sequence: CDR1 MNHEY, CDR2 SVGAGI. J lost 2 bases, V lost 4 bases, and 9 bases had no gene match. CDR3 length equals 16 residues. The CDR3 here is CASSSNRGGGQETQYF. CDR3 nucleotides: TGTGCCAGCAGTTCCAACCGGGGGGGGGGACAAGAGACCCAGTACTTC.

This CDR3 reads CASSLDSLSSQYF. In DNA, the CDR3 is TGCGCCAGCAGCTTGGACTCTCTATCATCGCAGTATTTT. This rearrangement joins TRBV5-1 to TRBJ2-3, with D unclear. V was shortened by 0 bases and J by 10 bases, with 12 bases between the two germline ends. Germline V gene data show CDR1 as SGHRS and CDR2 as YFSETQ. This CDR3 region has 13 residues.

This clonotype came up a few times. The CDR3 coding sequence is TGTGCCAGCAGTTTCTCCCCCGGTCAGGGAGTAAATGAAAAACTGTTTTTT. Translating gives CASSFSPGQGVNEKLFF. The rearrangement joins TRBV28 to TRBJ1-4; a weak D match, TRBD1 (5 bases). This CDR3 region has 17 residues. V lost 3 bases to trimming and J lost 5 bases, with 19 bases between them. The germline V gene has CDR1 MDHEN and CDR2 SYDVKM.

The chain has TRBV10-3 and TRBJ2-5; D may match TRBD1 or TRBD2 (5 bases each). The CDR3 spans 15 residues. Germline V gene data show CDR1 as ENHRY and CDR2 as SYGVKD. The ends were cut back, 9 bases at V and 4 bases at J, with 21 bases in the middle. CDR3 residues: CAIKAAGSGPETQYF. The CDR3 bases are TGTGCCATTAAAGCGGCAGGGTCAGGTCCAGAGACCCAGTACTTC.

This rearrangement joins TRBV5-1 to TRBJ2-1; a weak D match, TRBD1 (5 bases). CDR1 is SGHRS, CDR2 YFSETQ, per germline. Trimming pared 3 bases from V and 0 bases from J, leaving 13 bases between. This CDR3 region has 16 residues. DNA for the CDR3: TGCGCCAGCAGCTCTACCTCAGGGAACTCCTACAATGAGCAGTTCTTC. Its protein product is CASSSTSGNSYNEQFF. The full variable domain, rest sourced from reference TRBV5-1 and TRBJ2-1, is KAGVTQTPRYLIKTRGQQVTLSCSPISGHRSVSWYQQTPGQGLQFLFEYFSETQRNKGNFPGRFSGRQFSNSRSEMNVSTLELGDSALYLCASSSTSGNSYNEQFFGPGTRLTVL.

The chain has TRBV5-1 and TRBJ2-5, with no clear D. This CDR3 has 12 amino acids. Trimming shortened V by 0 bases and J by 2 bases, and 2 bases separated the two germline ends. Germline CDR1 is SGHRS and CDR2 is YFSETQ. CDR3 bases: TGCGCCAGCAGCTTGGAACAAGAGACCCAGTACTTC. Translation: CASSLEQETQYF.